Each of the 30 T cell receptor beta chains below was sequenced from the same sample in a study of identical twins. TCRdb used MiXCR to reprocess the 5' RACE reads, holding one entry per CDR3 protein. Of roughly 230,000 distinct CDR3 sequences in the sample, around 8% were seen once. This sample also belongs to another study, concerning yellow fever vaccine responses in identical twins.

Specimen: CD8+ T cells sorted from blood. These receptors all stem from a woman in her late teens or twenties in good health.

This clonotype was seen only a few times. One end of the junction fails to match germline, which may point to a read error. The V gene is TRBV30, the J gene TRBJ2-3; D is possibly TRBD1 or TRBD2 (7 bases each). CDR3 length: 15 residues. Per germline, CDR1 GTSNPN and CDR2 SVGIG (reference sequence). This CDR3 is CAWSVQGLGTDTQYF. The DNA for the CDR3 is TGTGCCTGGAGTGTACAAGGACTAGGGACAGATACTCAGTATTTT.

The V gene is TRBV27, the J gene TRBJ2-7, with TRBD1 as a possible D gene (5 bases). V was cut by 4 bases and J by 4 bases, with 11 bases left in between. The CDR3 has 13 residues. Germline V CDR1 and CDR2: MNHEY, SMNVEV (reference sequence). DNA of the CDR3: TGTGCCAGCAGTTCCAGGGCGACATACGAGCAGTACTTC. It translates to CASSSRATYEQYF.

This clonotype was found many times. The V and J genes are TRBV7-9 and TRBJ2-7, with 7 bases identical to TRBD1. The CDR3 runs 14 residues. Germline V gene data show CDR1 as SEHNR and CDR2 as FQNEAQ (reference sequence). Trimming at V came to 5 bases and at J to 1 base, leaving 5 bases not matched to a gene. CDR3 sequence (DNA): TGTGCCAGCAGCGGGACAGTGACATCCTACGAGCAGTACTTC. This encodes CASSGTVTSYEQYF.

Note on this clonotype: One junction end does not reproduce the germline sequence, and a read error may be involved. This chain links TRBV4-2 with TRBJ2-1; tentative D call: TRBD1 (6 bases). CDR1 is LGHNA, CDR2 YNFKEQ, per germline. The CDR3 contains 15 residues. Written as DNA, the CDR3 is TGTGCCATCAGCCCAGGACAGTTCTCCTACAATGAGCAGTTCTTC. Translated: CAISPGQFSYNEQFF.

This clonotype was counted ten times or more. The chain's CDR3 is CASSQDFRQDEQFF. The CDR3 nucleotides are TGTGCCAGCAGCCAAGATTTTCGACAGGACGAGCAGTTCTTC. The chain combines TRBV3-1 with TRBJ2-1; a weak D match, TRBD1 (6 bases). Germline V lookup: CDR1 LGHDT, CDR2 YNNKEL (reference sequence). The CDR3 spans 14 residues. Trimming took off 0 bases at V and 10 bases at J, with 13 bases between the two ends.

The chain couples TRBV18 to TRBJ2-3; 7 bases agree with TRBD2. The junction had 5 bases not matched to a gene; V was cut back by 0 bases and J by 5 bases. This CDR3 contains 15 residues. Germline V gene lookup returns CDR1 KGHSH and CDR2 LQKENI. The CDR3 reads CASSPPGTSEDTQYF. For the CDR3, the DNA is TGTGCCAGCTCACCACCGGGCACTAGCGAAGATACGCAGTATTTT.

This chain uses TRBV7-2 with TRBJ2-7, with TRBD2 matching 7 bases. V dropped 4 bases and J dropped 12; count of bases not matched to a gene: 12. Germline V lookup: CDR1 SGHTA, CDR2 FQGNSA. There are 13 residues in the CDR3. The CDR3 nucleotides read TGTGCCAGCAGCTACCTCGGGAGGCCCTCGCCGTACTTC. It translates to CASSYLGRPSPYF.

The CDR3 loop reads CASSSHHGGKSDDEQFF. Here the CDR3 DNA reads TGTGCCAGCAGCTCCCACCACGGGGGCAAGTCGGACGATGAGCAGTTCTTC. The rearrangement uses TRBV7-9 and TRBJ2-1, with D tentatively TRBD1 or TRBD2 (6 bases each). This CDR3 is 17 amino acids long. Germline CDR1 and CDR2: SEHNR and FQNEAQ (reference sequence). V was shortened by 4 bases and J by 8 bases, with 24 bases between the two germline ends.

This chain links TRBV15 with TRBJ2-1, with 11 positions matching TRBD2. The germline V gene encodes CDR1 LNHNV and CDR2 YYDKDF (reference sequence). The CDR3 has 19 residues. V shed 0 bases, J shed 2 bases, and the junction held 9 bases outside the gene matches. CDR3 residues: CATSRDRLGLADTYNEQFF. DNA of the CDR3: TGTGCCACCAGCAGAGATCGCTTGGGACTAGCGGATACCTACAATGAGCAGTTCTTC.

The chain links TRBV7-8 to TRBJ2-7; D ambiguous. Germline loops: CDR1 SGHVS, CDR2 FQNEAQ. The germline V and J ends were trimmed by 5 bases and 2 bases, with 13 bases remaining between them. The CDR3 sequence is 14 residues long. The CDR3 loop is CASSGRLTPYEQYF. The CDR3 bases are TGTGCCAGCAGCGGACGTTTAACCCCCTACGAGCAGTACTTC.

The CDR3 loop is CATGTGNTEAFF. As DNA, the CDR3 is TGTGCCACAGGGACAGGGAACACTGAAGCTTTCTTT. The chain uses TRBV10-3 and TRBJ1-1, with 8 positions matching TRBD1. The germline V gene encodes CDR1 ENHRY and CDR2 SYGVKD. The junction had 2 bases not matched to a gene; V was cut back by 10 bases and J by 1 base. The CDR3 covers 12 residues.

The sample holds a few counts of this clonotype. The rearrangement links TRBV18 to TRBJ1-6; no firm D call. V lost 5 bases, J lost 10 bases, and 15 bases lay in between. Germline lookup yields CDR1 KGHSH and CDR2 LQKENI. The CDR3 runs 14 residues. CDR3 protein: CASSSGSLGSPLHF. The CDR3 DNA is TGTGCCAGCTCAAGTGGGAGCCTGGGCTCACCCCTCCACTTT.

The genes are TRBV6-1 and TRBJ2-1; 7 positions agree with TRBD2. Trimming at V came to 10 bases and at J to 4 bases, leaving 10 bases not matched to a gene. CDR3 length: 14 amino acids. Germline V CDR1 and CDR2: MNHNS, SASEGT. CDR3 region: CATLKEGLYNEQFF. CDR3 nucleotides: TGTGCCACCCTTAAGGAGGGACTATACAATGAGCAGTTCTTC.

This clonotype appeared a few times. V usage is TRBV7-8 and J usage is TRBJ2-5; D tentatively fits TRBD1 or TRBD2 (7 bases each). The CDR3 is 15 residues long. The germline V and J ends were trimmed by 5 bases and 3 bases, with 16 bases remaining between them. The germline V gene has CDR1 SGHVS and CDR2 FQNEAQ. CDR3 residues: CASSHQGGIEETQYF. The CDR3, as DNA: TGTGCCAGCAGCCACCAGGGGGGGATAGAAGAGACCCAGTACTTC.

At least ten counts were recorded for this clonotype. The V gene is TRBV6-5, the J gene TRBJ1-5; D is possibly TRBD1 (5 bases). Looked up from germline, CDR1 is MNHEY and CDR2 is SVGAGI. The CDR3 length is 15 residues. The V end was cut by 2 bases, the J end by 4 bases, with 12 bases between. The CDR3 sequence: CASSYPRDLNQPQHF. The CDR3 nucleotides read TGTGCCAGCAGTTACCCCCGGGACCTAAATCAGCCCCAGCATTTT.

CDR3 in amino acids: CASSSIKLGQGDEQYF. The CDR3 DNA reads TGTGCCAGCAGCTCAATTAAGCTAGGACAGGGGGACGAGCAGTACTTC. The chain joins TRBV5-6 to TRBJ2-7; 10 bases align to TRBD1. Germline V gene data show CDR1 as SGHDT and CDR2 as YYEEEE. This CDR3 is built from 16 residues. J was trimmed by 5 bases and V by 3 bases; bases with no gene match: 11.

This clonotype came up a few times. The V call is TRBV7-9, the J call TRBJ2-7, with D unclear. The CDR3 covers 14 residues. Germline V gene lookup returns CDR1 SEHNR and CDR2 FQNEAQ (reference sequence). Trimming took off 5 bases at V and 3 bases at J, with 14 bases between the two ends. This CDR3 is CASSERAQVYEQYF. CDR3 DNA: TGTGCCAGCAGCGAACGGGCCCAAGTCTACGAGCAGTACTTC.

This clonotype occurred many times. V and J are TRBV6-4 and TRBJ2-3, with D perhaps matching TRBD2 (5 bases). Per the germline V gene, CDR1 is MRHNA and CDR2 is SNTAGT. Trimming stripped 0 bases from V and 2 bases from J, with 12 bases between. The CDR3 sequence is 16 residues long. The CDR3 loop reads CASSDSETTDTDTQYF. For the CDR3, the DNA is TGTGCCAGCAGTGACTCTGAGACTACAGACACAGATACGCAGTATTTT.

This chain uses TRBV29-1 with TRBJ2-7; 12 positions match TRBD1. Trimming cost V 3 bases and J 5 bases; bases outside gene matches: 2. CDR1 and CDR2 from the germline V gene are SQVTM and ANQGSEA. CDR3 length equals 13 residues. The CDR3, as DNA: TGCAGCGTTGAGGGACAGGGGGCCAACGAGCAGTACTTC. Amino acids: CSVEGQGANEQYF.

This clonotype came up many times. CDR3: CSARVVPGIQSSYEQYF. For the CDR3, the DNA is TGCAGTGCTAGAGTGGTCCCTGGGATACAGAGCTCCTACGAGCAGTACTTC. This chain connects TRBV20-1 to TRBJ2-7; the D is unclear. The CDR3 covers 17 residues. CDR1 and CDR2 (germline): DFQATT, SNEGSKA (reference sequence). Trimming shortened V by 1 base and J by 0 bases, and 19 bases separated the two germline ends.

This chain uses TRBV20-1 with TRBJ2-7; tentative D call: TRBD1 (8 bases). The CDR3 contains 14 residues. V was pared by 0 bases and J by 7 bases, with 16 bases between. Germline V gene lookup returns CDR1 DFQATT and CDR2 SNEGSKA (reference sequence). The CDR3 DNA sequence: TGCAGTGCTAGAGACGTACAGGGGGGGTGGGAGCAGTACTTC. Residues: CSARDVQGGWEQYF.

This clonotype has just a few counts. This chain connects TRBV5-6 to TRBJ2-7, with 11 nucleotides matching TRBD2. V dropped 0 bases and J dropped 1; count of bases not matched to a gene: 3. Germline assignment: CDR1 SGHDT and CDR2 YYEEEE. The CDR3 has 16 residues. DNA of the CDR3: TGTGCCAGCAGCTTGGCGGGACTAGCGGTATCCTACGAGCAGTACTTC. Its translation is CASSLAGLAVSYEQYF.

This clonotype was counted only a few times. The chain has TRBV24-1 and TRBJ2-4; 8 nucleotides match TRBD2. Germline lookup yields CDR1 KGHDR and CDR2 SFDVKD. This CDR3 region has 17 residues. Losses at the gene ends were 3 bases for V and 6 bases for J; bases not matched to a gene: 12. CDR3 loop: CATSDPPVAGSINIQYF. CDR3 DNA: TGTGCCACCAGTGATCCCCCGGTAGCGGGGTCCATAAACATTCAGTACTTC.

This clonotype was seen a few times. The CDR3, as DNA: TGTGCCAGCAGCGGGCCGGGACAGGGGGTATTAGATACGCAGTATTTT. Translating gives CASSGPGQGVLDTQYF. The chain is built from TRBV7-2 and TRBJ2-3; 11 nucleotides match TRBD1. The CDR3 contains 16 residues. The junction had 9 bases not matched to a gene; V was cut back by 5 bases and J by 5 bases. Germline V CDR1 and CDR2: SGHTA, FQGNSA.

The rearrangement links TRBV9 to TRBJ2-5, with TRBD2 matching 8 bases. V was clipped by 4 bases and J by 4 bases; unmatched bases: 9. This CDR3 spans 15 amino acids. The germline V gene has CDR1 SGDLS and CDR2 YYNGEE. The CDR3 is CASSTAGGGPETQYF. The CDR3 DNA follows: TGTGCCAGCAGCACGGCGGGAGGAGGACCAGAGACCCAGTACTTC.

Comment on this clonotype: The junction and the germline gene differ at one end; a read error may be behind it. The chain joins TRBV28 to TRBJ2-4, with 7 positions matching TRBD1. This CDR3 region has 16 residues. From germline, CDR1 is MDHEN and CDR2 SYDVKM. CDR3 bases: TGTGCCAGCAGGCCTGACAGGGTTTTAGCCAAAAACAGTCAGTACTTC. As protein: CASRPDRVLAKNSQYF.

At least ten counts were recorded for this clonotype. This chain joins TRBV24-1 and TRBJ2-3; D is perhaps TRBD1 (6 bases). The ends were cut back, 5 bases at V and 0 bases at J, with 11 bases in the middle. The CDR3 has 15 amino acids. Germline CDR1 KGHDR, CDR2 SFDVKD. The CDR3 region is CATSVRGQSTDTQYF. The CDR3 nucleotides are TGTGCCACCAGTGTGAGAGGACAGAGCACAGATACGCAGTATTTT.

This clonotype was seen more than once but under ten times. The rearrangement links TRBV12-3 or TRBV12-4 to TRBJ2-3; TRBD2 agrees at 8 bases. The CDR3 covers 14 residues. V dropped 6 bases and J dropped 3; count of bases not matched to a gene: 5. The CDR3 coding sequence is TGTGCCAGCAGACCGGGACTAGAAACAGATACGCAGTATTTT. Its translation: CASRPGLETDTQYF.

This clonotype showed up many times. CDR3 sequence reads: CASSESPGLNSNQPQHF. For the CDR3, the DNA is TGTGCCAGCAGCGAATCACCGGGACTCAATAGCAATCAGCCCCAGCATTTT. The rearrangement joins TRBV7-8 to TRBJ1-5, with D perhaps TRBD1 (5 bases). The V end was cut by 5 bases, the J end by 0 bases, with 17 bases between. CDR3 size: 17 residues. CDR1 is SGHVS and CDR2 is FQNEAQ in the germline V gene. Drawing the rest from reference TRBV7-8 and TRBJ1-5, the complete variable domain is GAGVSQSPRYKVAKRGQDVALRCDPISGHVSLFWYQQALGQGPEFLTYFQNEAQLDKSGLPSDRFFAERPEGSVSTLKIQRTQQEDSAVYLCASSESPGLNSNQPQHFGDGTRLSIL.

This clonotype was observed a handful of times. V usage is TRBV10-3 and J usage is TRBJ2-2, with 15 bases aligning to TRBD2. The CDR3 extends over 16 amino acids. CDR1 ENHRY and CDR2 SYGVKD come from the germline V gene. V shed 6 bases, J shed 7 bases, and the junction held 6 bases outside the gene matches. CDR3 in DNA: TGTGCCATCAGACGGACTAGCGGGGGGGCTGTCGGGGAGCTGTTTTTT. The encoded protein is CAIRRTSGGAVGELFF.